The rows below give T cell receptor beta chains drawn from one sample of a study of blood T cells in healthy people across ages. TCRdb redid the calling of the 5' RACE reads with MiXCR, one entry per CDR3 protein. The sample carries about 680,000 distinct CDR3 sequences, 49% recorded once. The sample consisted of blood. These receptors were obtained from a woman aged 55-69 years in good health. Each CDR3 is given with its conserved first and last residue.

V: TRBV12-5
CDR3: CASGSSAGKSANYGYTF

V: TRBV12-3/TRBV12-4
CDR3: CASSYGDGYTF

V: TRBV27
CDR3: CASSRLINTEAFF

V: TRBV28
CDR3: CASRRLGNQPQHF

V: TRBV6-1
CDR3: CASNRYISGHSYNEQFF

V: TRBV14
CDR3: CASSQTGGFTYNEQFF

V: TRBV7-3
CDR3: CASSLRAGDSHGYTF

V: TRBV10-3
CDR3: CAISEEGRGNQPQHF

V: TRBV2
CDR3: CATTTGRRRYEQYF

V: TRBV3-1
CDR3: CASSQARGERYF

V: TRBV28
CDR3: CASRIGTASYEQYF

V: TRBV9
CDR3: CASSNKESGASPPHF

V: TRBV20-1
CDR3: CSAPGPPVNGYTF

V: TRBV25-1
CDR3: CASSASGGRNEKLFF

V: TRBV18
CDR3: CASSPTASGGTDTQYF

V: TRBV20-1
CDR3: CSAITSGRAYEQYF

V: TRBV28
CDR3: CANGLAGADTQYF

V: TRBV27
CDR3: CASSLKGQGHSNQPQHF

V: TRBV20-1
CDR3: CSARQGLREQYF

V: TRBV20-1
CDR3: CSASSGTISYEQYF

V: TRBV30
CDR3: CAWKVAGEKETQYF

V: TRBV28
CDR3: CASSSLFREGRNEQFF

V: TRBV20-1
CDR3: CSARVGSGRYEQYF

V: TRBV11-2
CDR3: CASSSPSGPTDTQYF

V: TRBV29-1
CDR3: CSVIQGGTGELFF

V: TRBV20-1
CDR3: CSASRRGGADEQYF

V: TRBV5-1
CDR3: CASTGRAGGDTQYF

V: TRBV7-9
CDR3: CASRTSGGTYEQYF

V: TRBV20-1
CDR3: CSASSGAGQQETQYF

V: TRBV15
CDR3: CATSSPLRPYGYTF

V: TRBV7-9
CDR3: CASSLPGHLNEQFF

V: TRBV7-2
CDR3: CASSLLPTSGSGGTDTQYF

V: TRBV20-1
CDR3: CSAPRRSSTDTQYF

V: TRBV20-1
CDR3: CSAHGTSGSTDTQYF

V: TRBV20-1
CDR3: CSASDGLNQPQHF

V: TRBV5-1
CDR3: CASSGGGGVQSSYEQYF

V: TRBV5-1
CDR3: CASSLRTSGRAGDVYEQYF

V: TRBV6-5
CDR3: CASRVAGESYEQYF

V: TRBV12-3/TRBV12-4
CDR3: CASRLAGNTDTQYF

V: TRBV30
CDR3: CAWSGGGNQPQHF

V: TRBV11-1
CDR3: CASSLVNQGGRWRNEQFF

V: TRBV5-8
CDR3: CASSVKDTRKLFF

V: TRBV12-3/TRBV12-4
CDR3: CASSSGLAGVFGELFF

V: TRBV7-2
CDR3: CASTADRGAYNEQFF

V: TRBV20-1
CDR3: CSAPARSSYDEQFF

V: TRBV2
CDR3: CASSGGRAFYEQYF

V: TRBV6-2/TRBV6-3
CDR3: CASSYSNNEQFF

V: TRBV20-1
CDR3: CSAPDRTSGRADTQYF

V: TRBV3-1
CDR3: CASSHPAGDEQYF